The following is a TCR beta chain sequence with its context. These data are taken from a study of control samples from healthy donors and cancer patients. The method was immunoSEQ multiplex PCR; TCRdb's version includes in-frame clones alone and lacks a portion of them. The sample has about 81,000 clones; just under 95% are singletons. CDR3 length: 14 residues. Germline V CDR1 and CDR2: WNHNN, SYGVQD (reference sequence). V shed 2 bases and J shed 2 bases, with 10 bases lying between them. This sequence was found in a woman in her late teens or twenties in good health. This sequence joins TRBV10-1 and TRBJ2-7; D possibly uses TRBD1 or TRBD2 (5 bases each). Input material: blood. CDR3 sequence (DNA): TGCGCCAGCAGTGAGCCCCAGGGAGCCTACGAGCAGTACTTC. It yields the protein CASSEPQGAYEQYF.